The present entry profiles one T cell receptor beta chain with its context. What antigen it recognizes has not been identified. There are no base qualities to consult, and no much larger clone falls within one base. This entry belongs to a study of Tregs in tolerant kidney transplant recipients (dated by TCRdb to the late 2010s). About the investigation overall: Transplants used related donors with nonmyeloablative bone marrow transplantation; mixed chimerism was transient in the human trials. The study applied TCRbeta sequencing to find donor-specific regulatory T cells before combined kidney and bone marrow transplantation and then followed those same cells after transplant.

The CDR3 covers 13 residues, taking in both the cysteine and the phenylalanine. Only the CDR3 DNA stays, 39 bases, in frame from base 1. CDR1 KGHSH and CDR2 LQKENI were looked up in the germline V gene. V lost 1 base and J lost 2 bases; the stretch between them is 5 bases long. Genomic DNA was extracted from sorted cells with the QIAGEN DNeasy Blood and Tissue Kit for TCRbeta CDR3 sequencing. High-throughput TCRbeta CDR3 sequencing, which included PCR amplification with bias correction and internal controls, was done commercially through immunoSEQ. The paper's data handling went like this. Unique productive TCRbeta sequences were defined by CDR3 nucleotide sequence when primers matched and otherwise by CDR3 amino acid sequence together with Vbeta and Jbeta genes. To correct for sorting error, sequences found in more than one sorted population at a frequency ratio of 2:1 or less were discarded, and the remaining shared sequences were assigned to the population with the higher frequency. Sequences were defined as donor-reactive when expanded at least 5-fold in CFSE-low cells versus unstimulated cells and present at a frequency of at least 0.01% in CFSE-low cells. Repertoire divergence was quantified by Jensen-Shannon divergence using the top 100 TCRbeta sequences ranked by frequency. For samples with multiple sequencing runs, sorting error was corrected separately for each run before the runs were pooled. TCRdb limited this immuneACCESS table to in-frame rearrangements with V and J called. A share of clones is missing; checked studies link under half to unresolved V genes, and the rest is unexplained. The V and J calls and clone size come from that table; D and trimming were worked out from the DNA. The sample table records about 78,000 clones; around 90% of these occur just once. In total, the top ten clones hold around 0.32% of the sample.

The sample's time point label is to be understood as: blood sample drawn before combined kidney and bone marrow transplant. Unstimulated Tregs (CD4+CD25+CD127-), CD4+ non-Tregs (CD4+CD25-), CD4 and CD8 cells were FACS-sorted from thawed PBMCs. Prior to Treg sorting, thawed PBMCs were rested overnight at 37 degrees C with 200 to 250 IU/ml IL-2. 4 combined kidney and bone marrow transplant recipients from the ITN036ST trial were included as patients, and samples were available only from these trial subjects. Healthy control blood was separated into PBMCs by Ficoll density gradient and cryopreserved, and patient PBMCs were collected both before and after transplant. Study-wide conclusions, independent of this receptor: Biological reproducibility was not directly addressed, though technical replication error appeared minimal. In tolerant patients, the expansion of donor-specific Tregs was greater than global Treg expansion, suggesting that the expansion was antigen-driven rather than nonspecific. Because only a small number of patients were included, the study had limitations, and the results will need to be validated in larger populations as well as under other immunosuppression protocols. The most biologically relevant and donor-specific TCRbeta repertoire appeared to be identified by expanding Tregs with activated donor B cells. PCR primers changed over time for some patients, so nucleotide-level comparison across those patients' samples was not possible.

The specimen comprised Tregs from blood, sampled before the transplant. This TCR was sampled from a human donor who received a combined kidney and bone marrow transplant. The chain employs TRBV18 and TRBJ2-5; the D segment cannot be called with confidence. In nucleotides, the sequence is TGTGCCAGCTCACCACGGGATCAAGAGACCCAGTACTTC. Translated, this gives CASSPRDQETQYF.